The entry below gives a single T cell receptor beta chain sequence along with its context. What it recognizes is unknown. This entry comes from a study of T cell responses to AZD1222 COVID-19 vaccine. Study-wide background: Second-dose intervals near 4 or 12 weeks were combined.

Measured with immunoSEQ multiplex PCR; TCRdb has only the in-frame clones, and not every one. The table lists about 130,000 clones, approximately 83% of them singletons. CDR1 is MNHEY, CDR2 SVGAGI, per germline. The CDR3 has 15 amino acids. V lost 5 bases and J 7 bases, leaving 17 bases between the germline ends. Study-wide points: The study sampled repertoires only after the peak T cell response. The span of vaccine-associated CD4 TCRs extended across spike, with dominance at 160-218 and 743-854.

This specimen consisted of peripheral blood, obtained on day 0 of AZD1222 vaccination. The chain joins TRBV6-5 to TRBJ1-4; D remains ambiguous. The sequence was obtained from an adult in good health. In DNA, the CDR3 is TGTGCCAGCAGTCCAGAGGTCCGGCTCATTGAAAAACTGTTTTTT. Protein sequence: CASSPEVRLIEKLFF.